The source of this TCR beta chain is a study of response to subunit inactivated influenza vaccine (dated by TCRdb to 2016 to 2019). With respect to the entire study: To follow how T cells responded to a trivalent subunit inactivated influenza vaccine, the researchers relied on deep quantitative profiling of the T cell receptor repertoire. Results the study describes overall, beyond this receptor: It was suggested by the authors that each seasonal influenza vaccination may recruit only a limited number of new T cells.

In this sample, this clonotype turned up a few times. There is no known antigen for this receptor. The record has no base qualities; no much larger clone is one base away. For this chain, trimming is 6 bases at the V end and 0 bases at the J end, and the number of junction bases without a gene match is 7. CDR1 MDHEN and CDR2 SYDVKM are derived from the germline V gene. Including cysteine and phenylalanine, the CDR3 has 16 amino acids. Just the 48-base CDR3 DNA is kept, in frame starting at base 1. The library was obtained by RT-PCR. TCRdb shows the sequencer as Illumina HiSeq 2500. TCRdb took the public reads, trimmed them with fastp at Q25, ran MiXCR for clone calling and kept in-frame beta chains. CDR3 protein duplicates are merged, each entry listing the most common genes and DNA. This sample lists about 540,000 distinct CDR3 sequences; approximately 22% were detected once. The ten most abundant clones make up 2.5% to 3.5% of the sample.

The sample was also linked to a second study, of T cells expressing NK-cell markers. The other study reports the following: The TCR beta cDNA libraries were made using 5'RACE template switching, a step that added both a universal primer site and unique molecular identifiers. Three sorted T-cell subsets (CD3+CD56+NKG2C+, CD3+CD56+NKG2C- and CD3+CD56-NKG2C+) from several donors had their TCR beta-chain repertoires profiled. Among the eight sequenced donors, only one was HCMV-seronegative, while the other seven were HCMV-seropositive. In several experiments an anti-gammadeltaTCR antibody was added to restrict sorting to alphabetaTCR-expressing T cells. In five to seven donors, the dominant CD3+CD56+NKG2C+ clonotypes were among the top 10 CD8+ clonotypes and accounted for roughly 1.0-8% of CD8+ T cells. Those dominant clonotypes were again the most abundant among CD3+CD56-NKG2C+ cells in a few donors, at roughly 28.3-60.1%. It remained unclear whether the expanded NKG2C-expressing T cell clones were specific for HCMV antigens. The eight sequenced donors were randomly selected healthy volunteers, three men and five women. A commercial ELISA kit detecting HCMV-specific IgG in serum was used to determine HCMV serostatus. Ficoll density gradient centrifugation was used to isolate peripheral blood mononuclear cells from blood. Magnetic immunoseparation with Miltenyi isolation kits was used to isolate CD4+ and CD8+ T cells from PBMC. cDNA synthesis was primed from the TCR beta constant segment and was followed by two successive PCR amplification steps. The libraries were sequenced on Illumina HiSeq 2000/2500, MiSeq or NextSeq, producing 2 x 150 bp reads. MIGEC handled demultiplexing of the reads and grouping by UMI, while MiTCR was used to assemble and quantify clonotypes. Only TCR cDNA sequences supported by at least two reads were kept to exclude erroneous sequences. The tcR package was used for downstream repertoire analysis, and clonotypes were matched between fractions using CDR3 nucleotide sequence together with V segment. Antigen specificity was annotated against VDJdb with VDJmatch, allowing one amino acid substitution in CDR3.

Specimen: CD4+ T cells sorted from PBMCs, collected 11 to 12 days after vaccination. Recombination connected TRBV28 to TRBJ2-2; TRBD1 lines up with 7 middle nucleotides. The source of this sequence is a man over 45 who received an inactivated influenza vaccine. Donor details come from another sample of the same person, matched by shared clones. Here the CDR3 is given as CASRGAGTANTGELFF. The nucleotide sequence is given as TGTGCCAGCAGGGGAGCCGGGACAGCGAACACCGGGGAGCTGTTTTTT.